Reported below is one T cell receptor beta chain. This clonotype was picked up a small number of times. The specificity of this receptor is unknown. No much larger clone is present one base from it, and per-base qualities are unavailable. To synthesize cDNA, template-switch 5'RACE was performed with a primer carrying a 10-nucleotide random unique molecular identifier so that each TCR transcript was tagged. Each sequencing run produced over 190 million TCR-beta sequences covering 15-18 subjects. The RNeasy kit was used to extract total RNA. Using the KAPA Real-time Library Amplification kit, TCR-beta VDJ regions were amplified with primers for the TCR constant region and the 5'RACE anchor. Sample indexes and Illumina adaptors were added in a first PCR, and a second PCR then increased library yield. After purification with Ampure beads, the TCR product of roughly 650 bp was size-selected on a 2% E-gel SizeSelection system. Before pooling, library quality was assessed on a Bioanalyzer, concentration was determined with Qubit, and library quantification was performed with the Kapa Library Quantification kit. Libraries were sequenced paired-end 2 x 150 bp on an Illumina HiSeq 2500. To increase sequence diversity, about 25-30% phiX was spiked into each library pool. On the authors' methods: Quality-filtered reads were processed with the UMI-based MiGEC pipeline, and over 85% of raw TCR sequences were removed by the MiGEC pipeline during error correction. IMGT germline references were used for alignment of VDJ genes, and clonotypes were defined by a unique CDR3 amino acid sequence together with V-J genes. Clonal expansion, Shannon diversity and CDR3 relatedness (CalcPairwiseDistances, ClusterSamples) were evaluated with VDJtools, and phylogenetic trees were built with CLCbio workbench. A clone was classed as expanded if it had 8 or more unique UMIs, a cutoff based on coefficient-of-variation modelling across technical triplicates. Using fastp trimming at Q25 and MiXCR clonotype assembly, TCRdb reanalyzed the public sequencing data and kept in-frame beta chains. Each entry is one CDR3 protein sequence, shown with its most common DNA and genes. What appears here as the V and J calls and clone size reflects TCRdb's work, not the paper's. Counted in this sample were 30,000 to 40,000 distinct CDR3 sequences; around 10% of them appeared once. The top ten hold around 4% of the sample.

The sample is drawn from a study of neurological immune-mediated disorders (dated 2019 in TCRdb). Looking at the study overall: Peripheral blood TCR-beta repertoires from patients with HTLV-I-associated myelopathy (HAM/TSP), patients with multiple sclerosis, and healthy controls were compared in the study using UMI-based sequencing. Alongside PBMC samples, the set of 106 TCR-beta libraries contained longitudinal samples, technical triplicates, and paired CD4+ and CD8+ T-cell subsets that had been sorted. Technical triplicate libraries were sequenced to precisely calculate the variability in frequency of each individual clone. The cohort included 60 to 70 subjects: approximately 14 with HAM/TSP, roughly 35 with multiple sclerosis, and some 20 healthy controls. What the study reported, not specific to this receptor: The highest TCR clonal expansion was observed in HAM/TSP patients, whereas the lowest was observed in MS patients, even when compared with healthy controls. Across subjects, expanded clones never shared an identical CDR3 amino acid sequence, which suggests that the TCR-beta repertoires in every group were private.

Sample time point, as interpreted from the label and publication: technical triplicate 1. Unsorted PBMC libraries were generated from 2 million PBMCs stored in RNAlater at -80 °C until RNA extraction. Peripheral blood was subjected to Ficoll-Hypaque density gradient centrifugation to isolate PBMCs, which were then cryopreserved in liquid nitrogen. This receptor was taken from a man aged 55 to 70 with HTLV-1-associated myelopathy (HAM/TSP). The source material was PBMCs.

The DNA is as follows: TGTGCCAGCTCGGTACAGGGAATGCTGAGTTATGGCTACACCTTC. Translated, it gives CASSVQGMLSYGYTF. In this chain, TRBV18 is recombined with TRBJ1-2; a tentative D match to TRBD1 spans 6 bases. CDR1 and CDR2 were assigned from the germline V gene as KGHSH and LQKENI. Including cysteine and phenylalanine, the CDR3 has 15 amino acids. The CDR3 DNA has 45 bases and is translated from base 1. The junction carries 19 bases between V and J, which are trimmed by 6 bases and 5 bases respectively.